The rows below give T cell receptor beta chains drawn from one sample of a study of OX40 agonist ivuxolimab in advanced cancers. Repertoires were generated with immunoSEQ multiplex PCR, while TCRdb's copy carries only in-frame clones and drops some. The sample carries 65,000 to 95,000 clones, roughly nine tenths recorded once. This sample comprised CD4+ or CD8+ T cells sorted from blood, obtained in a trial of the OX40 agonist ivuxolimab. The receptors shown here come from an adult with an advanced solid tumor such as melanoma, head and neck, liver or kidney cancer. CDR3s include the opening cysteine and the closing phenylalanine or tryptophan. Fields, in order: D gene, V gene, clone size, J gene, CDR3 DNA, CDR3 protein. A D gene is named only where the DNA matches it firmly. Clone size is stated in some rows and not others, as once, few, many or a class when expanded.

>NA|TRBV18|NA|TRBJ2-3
TGTGCCAGCTCACCTCCGGGGGGCCAACAAGATACGCAGTATTTT
CASSPPGGQQDTQYF
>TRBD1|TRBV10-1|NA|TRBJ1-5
TGCGCCAGCAGTCAAACCTGGGCAGGGGGCTTTCAGCCCCAGCATTTT
CASSQTWAGGFQPQHF
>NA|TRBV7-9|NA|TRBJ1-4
TGTGCCAGCAGCTTAGGTGTTACTAATGAAAAACTGTTTTTT
CASSLGVTNEKLFF
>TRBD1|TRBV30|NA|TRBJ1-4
TGTGCCTGGGCCCGACAGGGGACTAATGAAAAACTGTTTTTT
CAWARQGTNEKLFF
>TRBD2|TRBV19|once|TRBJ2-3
TGTGCCAGTAGTACCCCGGGCGGGGGTGCATATACGCAGTATTTT
CASSTPGGGAYTQYF
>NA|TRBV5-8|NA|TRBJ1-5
TGTGCCAGCAGCTTGCAGAGAGATCAGCCCCAGCATTTT
CASSLQRDQPQHF
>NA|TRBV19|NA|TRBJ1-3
TGTGCCAGTAGCACGGGACAAATTGGGAACACCATATATTTT
CASSTGQIGNTIYF
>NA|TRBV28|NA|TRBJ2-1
TGTGCCAGCAGCCTCAGGGTTGGGTCCTACAATGAGCAGTTCTTC
CASSLRVGSYNEQFF
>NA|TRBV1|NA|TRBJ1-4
TGCACCAGCAGCCAAGTCGTCAGCCAAGGAGAAAAACTGTTTTTT
CTSSQVVSQGEKLFF
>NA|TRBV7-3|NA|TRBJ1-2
TGTGCCAGCAGCCCCAGTCAGAACTATGGCTACACCTTC
CASSPSQNYGYTF
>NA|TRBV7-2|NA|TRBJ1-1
TGTGCCAGCAGCTCCCGACAGGAGAACACTGAAGCTTTCTTT
CASSSRQENTEAFF
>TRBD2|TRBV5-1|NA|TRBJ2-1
TGCGCCAGCAGCTTGGCCGCTCTAGCGGGAGGCGTTGAGCAGTTCTTC
CASSLAALAGGVEQFF
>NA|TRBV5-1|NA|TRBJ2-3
TGCGCCAGCAGCTTGGCCCCCAGGGGTCCAGATACGCAGTATTTT
CASSLAPRGPDTQYF
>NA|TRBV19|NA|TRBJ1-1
TGTGCCAGTAGTATAGCCCGGCGGCAGGGAGGCACTGAAGCTTTCTTT
CASSIARRQGGTEAFF
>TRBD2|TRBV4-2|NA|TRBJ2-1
TGTGCCAGCAGCCGCTGGCTAGCGGGGGGCCAGGGTCGAGTCAATGAGCAGTTCTTC
CASSRWLAGGQGRVNEQFF
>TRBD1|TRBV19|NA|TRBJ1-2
TGTGCCAGTAGTATCACCGGGACAGGGGGCTCGATCGGCTACACCTTC
CASSITGTGGSIGYTF
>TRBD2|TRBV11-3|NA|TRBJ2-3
TGTGCCAGCAGCTCGGGGGTCGGGGGGAAAGATACGCAGTATTTT
CASSSGVGGKDTQYF
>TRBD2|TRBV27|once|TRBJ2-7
TGTGCCAGCAGGCCAGGACTAGCGGGAGGAGTGGCCGAGCAGTACTTC
CASRPGLAGGVAEQYF
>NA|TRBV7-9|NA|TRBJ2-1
TGTGCCAGCAGCTTAGGAGGTTTTGGTGAGCAGTTCTTC
CASSLGGFGEQFF
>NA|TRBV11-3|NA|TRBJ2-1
TGTGCCAGCAGCTGGGGGACGCCTGGATACAATGAGCAGTTCTTC
CASSWGTPGYNEQFF
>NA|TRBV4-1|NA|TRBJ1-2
TGCGCCAGCAGCCATATAGGACAGAAGGACTATGGCTACACCTTC
CASSHIGQKDYGYTF
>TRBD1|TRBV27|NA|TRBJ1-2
TGTGCCAGCAGTCAAAGGCAGCAGGGGGGCTATGGCTACACCTTC
CASSQRQQGGYGYTF
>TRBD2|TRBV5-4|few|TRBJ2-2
TGTGCCAGCAGCTTAGGACTAGCGGGAACCGGGGAGCTGTTTTTT
CASSLGLAGTGELFF
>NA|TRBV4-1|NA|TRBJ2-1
TGCGCCAGCAGCCAAGTGGGCTCTCGGGATGAGCAGTTCTTC
CASSQVGSRDEQFF
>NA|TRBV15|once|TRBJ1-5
TGTGCCACCAGCAGAGAGGCCAGGGGGCCCCAGCATTTT
CATSREARGPQHF
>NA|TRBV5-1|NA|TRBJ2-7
TGCGCCAGCAGCTTGGTGGGGGCCTCCTACGAGCAGTACTTC
CASSLVGASYEQYF
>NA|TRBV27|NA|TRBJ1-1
TGTGCCAGCCAAAACGCGCAGGTGATGAACACTGAAGCTTTCTTT
CASQNAQVMNTEAFF
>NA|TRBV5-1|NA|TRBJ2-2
TGCGCCAGCACCATGAAAGTAAACACCGGGGAGCTGTTTTTT
CASTMKVNTGELFF
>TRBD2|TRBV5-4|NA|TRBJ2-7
TGTGCCAGCAGCTGGGGGACTAGCGGAATACGGGAGCAGTACTTC
CASSWGTSGIREQYF
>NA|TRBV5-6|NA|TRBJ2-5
TGTGCCAGCAGCCGCAACAGCCAAGAGACCCAGTACTTC
CASSRNSQETQYF
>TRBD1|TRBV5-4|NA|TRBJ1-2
TGTGCCAGCAGCCGGGACAGGGAAAACTATGGCTACACCTTC
CASSRDRENYGYTF
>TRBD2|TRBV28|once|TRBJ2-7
TGTGCCAGCGGGGGGGCCTACGAGCAGTACTTC
CASGGAYEQYF
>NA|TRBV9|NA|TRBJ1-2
TGTGCCAGCAGCCCACAGGGCCCGGGAAACTATGGCTACACCTTC
CASSPQGPGNYGYTF
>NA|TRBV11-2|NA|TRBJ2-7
TGTGCCAGCAGCTTAGCGCGACAGGTCCCCTACGAGCAGTACTTC
CASSLARQVPYEQYF
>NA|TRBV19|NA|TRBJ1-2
TGTGCCAGTAGTCACCCAGCGCTAAACTATGGCTACACCTTC
CASSHPALNYGYTF
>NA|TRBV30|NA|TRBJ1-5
TGTGCCTGGCACCAACCTGGACAGACTAATCAGCCCCAGCATTTT
CAWHQPGQTNQPQHF
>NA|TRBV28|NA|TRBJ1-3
TGTGCCAGCAGTTTCTTTGGAAACACCATATATTTT
CASSFFGNTIYF
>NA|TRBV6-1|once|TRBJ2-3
TGTGCCAGCAGTGAACCAGATACGCAGTATTTT
CASSEPDTQYF
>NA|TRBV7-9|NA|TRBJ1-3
TGTGCCAGCAGCTTAGATCGGGGCCACACCATATATTTT
CASSLDRGHTIYF
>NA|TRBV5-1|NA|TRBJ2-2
TGCGCCAGCAGCTTCGGCCGCGGGGACACCGGGGAGCTGTTTTTT
CASSFGRGDTGELFF
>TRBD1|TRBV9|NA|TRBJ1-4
TGTGCCAGCAGCGTAGATTCGGGACAGGGTAATGAAAAACTGTTTTTT
CASSVDSGQGNEKLFF
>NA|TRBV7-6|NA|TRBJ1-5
TGTGCCAGCAGTTCCGCGGCAGGACAAGAGGGCAATCAGCCCCAGCATTTT
CASSSAAGQEGNQPQHF
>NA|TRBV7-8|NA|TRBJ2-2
TGTGCCAGCAGCTTAGGGCAGGGGATCAGGAACACCGGGGAGCTGTTTTTT
CASSLGQGIRNTGELFF
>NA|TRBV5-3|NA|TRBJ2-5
TGTGCCAGAAGCGGGCAAGAGACCCAGTACTTC
CARSGQETQYF
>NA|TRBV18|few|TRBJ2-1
TGTGCCAGCTCATCGGACGGGTACAATGAGCAGTTCTTC
CASSSDGYNEQFF
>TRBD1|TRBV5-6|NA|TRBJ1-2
TGTGCCAGCAGCTCCTACAGGGGGCAAGGCTACACCTTC
CASSSYRGQGYTF
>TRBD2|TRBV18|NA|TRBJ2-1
TGTGCCAGCTCACCACCACTCGATAGCGGGAGAACAAATGAGCAGTTCTTC
CASSPPLDSGRTNEQFF